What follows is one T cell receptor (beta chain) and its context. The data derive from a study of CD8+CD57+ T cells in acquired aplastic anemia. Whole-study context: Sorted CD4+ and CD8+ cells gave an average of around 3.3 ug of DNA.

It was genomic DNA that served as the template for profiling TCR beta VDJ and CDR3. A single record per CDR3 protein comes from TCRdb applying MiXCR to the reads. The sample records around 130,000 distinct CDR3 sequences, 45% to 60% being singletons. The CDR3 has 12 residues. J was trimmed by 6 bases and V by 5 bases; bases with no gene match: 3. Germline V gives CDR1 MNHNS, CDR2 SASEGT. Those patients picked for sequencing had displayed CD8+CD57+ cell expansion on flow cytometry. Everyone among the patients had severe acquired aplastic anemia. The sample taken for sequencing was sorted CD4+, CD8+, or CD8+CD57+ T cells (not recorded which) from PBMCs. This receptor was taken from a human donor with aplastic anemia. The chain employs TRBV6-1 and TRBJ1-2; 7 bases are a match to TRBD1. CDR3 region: CASSTQGDGYTF. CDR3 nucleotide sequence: TGTGCCAGCAGTACCCAGGGGGATGGCTACACCTTC.